This T cell receptor beta chain was captured by sequencing in a study of blood T cell repertoires in COVID-19 (dated by TCRdb to the early 2020s). For the wider study: Samples from collaborators originated in the United States, Italy and Spain and spanned both the acute and convalescent phases of COVID-19. Where HLA class I and class II types were available, the types were taken from metadata supplied by the sample provider, not from assay-based typing. Sample metadata almost always included a de-identified subject ID, COVID-19 status, age in years and sex. Samples were obtained from the ongoing ImmuneRACE study (first 160 participants) and from 1,254 subjects provided by 6 global collaborators. The repertoires were released in a freely available public database meant as a resource for research on the immune response to SARS-CoV-2. The material from the prospective study consisted of cDNA or gDNA derived from T cells, B-cell-depleted T cells, or PBMCs. The dataset comprised deeply sampled blood TCRbeta repertoires from subjects exposed to, actively infected with, or recovered from COVID-19. Beyond this particular receptor, the publication reports: Clinical and demographic metadata were provided uncurated, with the amount varying by source and participant.

TCRbeta CDR3 regions were amplified from genomic DNA by means of the immunoSEQ Assay, a bias-controlled multiplex PCR. From the authors' description of their analysis: The number of nucleated cells in each sample was estimated from the amplification of reference gene primers within the assay. Sequence reads were collapsed and filtered to measure the absolute abundance of every unique TCRbeta CDR3 rearrangement. Productive Simpson clonality was computed per sample as the square root of Simpson's diversity index over productive rearrangements. TCRdb re-hosts the immuneACCESS table, in-frame sequences only. Its copies lack some clones; in the studies checked, an unresolved V gene accounts for under half of them, and the cause for the rest is not known. That table is the source of V, J and clone size, and D and trimming were worked out from the DNA. For this sample there are over 150,000 clones; 80% to 90% appear just once. The ten largest clones represent around 7.1% of the sample.

Trimming at the junction amounts to 3 bases on V and 7 bases on J, and the germline ends lie 13 bases apart. Taken from cysteine to phenylalanine, the CDR3 has 15 residues. Only the CDR3 portion is preserved as DNA: 45 bases, with reading frame beginning at the first base. The germline V gene (reference sequence) sets CDR1 to LNHDA and CDR2 to SQIVND. Worth noting for this clone: The specificity of this receptor is unknown. Base-call qualities are not available, and no considerably larger clone is one nucleotide away.

Participants in the prospective study were enrolled through a virtual design, were aged about 18 to 100 years, and lived in fewer than 30 United States geographic areas. To assign participants to cohorts, the prospective study relied on clinical history that participants themselves reported in a screening survey and a study questionnaire. Recovered participants in ImmuneRACE Cohort 3 were defined as having two consecutive negative NP/OP PCR tests, clearance from a healthcare professional, or resolution of symptoms. Mobile phlebotomists in the prospective study collected whole blood, serum and a nasopharyngeal or oropharyngeal swab from every participant. Additional blood draws and questionnaires over an approximately two-month period could optionally be provided by prospective study participants. Before DNA extraction, prospective study blood samples were shipped either frozen or at room temperature.

Recombination joined TRBV19 with TRBJ1-6; TRBD1 might be the D gene, on 5 matching bases. This receptor was taken from a man aged 45-60 years who had recovered from COVID-19. Sequencing used PBMCs or T cells enriched from blood (not recorded which). The nucleotide sequence is TGTGCCAGTAGTATGGGTGCCAGGGCGAATTCACCCCTCCACTTT. Protein translation: CASSMGARANSPLHF.